Below, 8 T cell receptor beta chains from the same sample are listed, as sequenced in a study of chemoradiotherapy in HPV16-positive cancers. Using immunoSEQ multiplex PCR, the repertoire was profiled, and TCRdb retains in-frame clones only, with some absent. The data show about 9,600 clones, with approximately 80% seen just once and around an eighth held by the top ten. The sequenced sample was tumor tissue, obtained from a patient who underwent chemoradiotherapy. The receptors derive from a human donor with HPV-associated anogenital cancer.

V is TRBV6-6 and J is TRBJ1-3, with D hard to call. Trimming left V 6 bases short and J 0 bases short, with 6 bases between. The CDR3 is 13 residues long. Germline assignment: CDR1 MNHNY and CDR2 SVGAGI (reference sequence). The CDR3 DNA sequence: TGTGCCAGCAGGCCCCACTCTGGAAACACCATATATTTT. Protein product: CASRPHSGNTIYF.

The gene calls are TRBV10-1 and TRBJ2-1; the D is unclear. Between the trimmed V and J ends, which lost 4 bases and 6 bases, there was a span of 13 bases. Germline V gene data show CDR1 as WNHNN and CDR2 as SYGVQD (reference sequence). This CDR3 has 14 residues. CDR3 loop: CASSGHVWGNEQFF. The CDR3 region has the DNA TGCGCCAGCAGTGGCCACGTTTGGGGCAATGAGCAGTTCTTC.

The rearrangement links TRBV7-3 to TRBJ2-7, with D possibly being TRBD1 (6 bases). From germline, CDR1 is SGHTA and CDR2 FQGTGA. The CDR3 consists of 13 residues. Trimming stripped 3 bases from V and 6 bases from J, with 12 bases between. The CDR3 nucleotides are TGTGCCAGCAGCTTGACAGGAATTGGCGAGCAGTACTTC. Protein: CASSLTGIGEQYF.

The V call is TRBV28, the J call TRBJ1-6, with D perhaps matching TRBD1 (5 bases). CDR3 length: 13 residues. V was cut by 3 bases and J by 9 bases, with 9 bases left in between. CDR1 is MDHEN, CDR2 SYDVKM, per germline. CDR3 in amino acids: CASSFLGASPLHF. In nucleotides, the CDR3 is TGTGCCAGCAGTTTCTTAGGGGCTTCACCCCTCCACTTT. Full variable domain (missing parts from reference TRBV28 and TRBJ1-6): DVKVTQSSRYLVKRTGEKVFLECVQDMDHENMFWYRQDPGLGLRLIYFSYDVKMKEKGDIPEGYSVSREKKERFSLILESASTNQTSMYLCASSFLGASPLHFGNGTRLTVT.

The chain uses TRBV5-4 and TRBJ1-1, with D possibly matching TRBD1 (5 bases). Between the trimmed V and J ends, which lost 3 bases and 1 base, there was a span of 22 bases. The CDR3 extends over 18 amino acids. Germline CDR1 reads SGHNT; CDR2 reads YYREEE (reference sequence). The CDR3 loop is CASSSGVGERGPNTEAFF. CDR3 in DNA: TGTGCCAGCAGCTCGGGGGTCGGGGAACGTGGCCCGAACACTGAAGCTTTCTTT.

The CDR3 loop is CASSPYRTGVGGTDTQYF. The CDR3 DNA reads as TGTGCCAGCAGCCCCTATCGGACAGGGGTGGGGGGTACAGATACGCAGTATTTT. J is TRBJ2-3 and V is TRBV7-6; 9 nucleotides agree with TRBD1. With V trimmed by 5 bases and J by 3 bases, 15 bases remained unmatched. CDR3 length: 18 amino acids. CDR1 and CDR2 (germline): SGHVS, FNYEAQ.

The chain joins TRBV6-1 to TRBJ1-5; D call uncertain. The CDR3 runs 13 residues. The V end lost 2 bases, the J end lost 9 bases, and 11 bases lay between the germline ends. Germline V gene lookup returns CDR1 MNHNS and CDR2 SASEGT. The CDR3 DNA reads TGTGCCAGCAGTGAAAGCGGCCAGCGGCCCCAGCATTTT. Encoded protein: CASSESGQRPQHF.

This chain uses TRBV19 with TRBJ1-4; no definite D call. V was trimmed by 1 base and J by 0 bases, leaving 3 bases between them. The CDR3 covers 14 residues. Per the germline V gene, CDR1 is LNHDA and CDR2 is SQIVND (reference sequence). The CDR3 protein is CASSIAATNEKLFF. CDR3 DNA sequence: TGTGCCAGTAGTATAGCAGCAACTAATGAAAAACTGTTTTTT.